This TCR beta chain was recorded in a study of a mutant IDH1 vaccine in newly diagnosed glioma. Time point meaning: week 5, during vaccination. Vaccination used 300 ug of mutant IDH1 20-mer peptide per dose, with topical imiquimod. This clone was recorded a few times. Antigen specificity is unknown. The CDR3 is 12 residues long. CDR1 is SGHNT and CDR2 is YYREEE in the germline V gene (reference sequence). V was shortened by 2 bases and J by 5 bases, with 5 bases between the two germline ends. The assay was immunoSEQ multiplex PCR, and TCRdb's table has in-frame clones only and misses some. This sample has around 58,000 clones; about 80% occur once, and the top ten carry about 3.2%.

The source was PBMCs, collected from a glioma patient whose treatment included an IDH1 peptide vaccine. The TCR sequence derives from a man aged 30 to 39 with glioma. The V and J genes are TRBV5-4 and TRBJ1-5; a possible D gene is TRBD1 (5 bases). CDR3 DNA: TGTGCCAGCAGCTTCAGGGATCAGCCCCAGCATTTT. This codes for CASSFRDQPQHF.